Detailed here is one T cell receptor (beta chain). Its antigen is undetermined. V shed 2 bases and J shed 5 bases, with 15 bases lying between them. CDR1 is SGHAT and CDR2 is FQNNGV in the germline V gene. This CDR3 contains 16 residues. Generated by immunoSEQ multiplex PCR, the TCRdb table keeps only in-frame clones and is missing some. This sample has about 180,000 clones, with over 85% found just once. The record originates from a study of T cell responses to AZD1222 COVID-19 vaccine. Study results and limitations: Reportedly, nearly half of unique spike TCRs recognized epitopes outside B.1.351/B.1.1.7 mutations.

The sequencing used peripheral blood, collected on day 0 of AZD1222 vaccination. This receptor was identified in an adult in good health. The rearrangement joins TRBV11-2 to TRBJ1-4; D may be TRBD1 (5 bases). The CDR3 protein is CASSLYPHGGNEKLFF. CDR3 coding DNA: TGTGCCAGCAGCTTATATCCCCACGGGGGAAATGAAAAACTGTTTTTT.